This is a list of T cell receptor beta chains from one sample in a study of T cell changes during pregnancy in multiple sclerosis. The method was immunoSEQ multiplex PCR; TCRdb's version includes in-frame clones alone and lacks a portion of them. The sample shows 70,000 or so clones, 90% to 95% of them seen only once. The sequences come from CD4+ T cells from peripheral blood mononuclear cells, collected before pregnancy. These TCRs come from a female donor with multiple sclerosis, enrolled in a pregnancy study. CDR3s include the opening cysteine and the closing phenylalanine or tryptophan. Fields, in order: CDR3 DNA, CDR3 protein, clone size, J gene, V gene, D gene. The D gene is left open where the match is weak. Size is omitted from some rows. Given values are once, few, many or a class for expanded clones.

TGTGCCAGCAGCTTAGGTCGGAGCTCCTACGAGCAGTACTTC CASSLGRSSYEQYF - TRBJ2-7 TRBV7-8 -
TGTGCCAGCAGTTTATACAGGGGACGGGAAAAACTGTTTTTT CASSLYRGREKLFF - TRBJ1-4 TRBV27 TRBD1
TGTGCCAGCAGCGGCGGACTAGCGGGAGTTCTCGGCAATGAGCAGTTCTTC CASSGGLAGVLGNEQFF - TRBJ2-1 TRBV9 TRBD2
TGCGCCAGCAGCCCAGGTGGAGGACTTAACACTGAAGCTTTCTTT CASSPGGGLNTEAFF - TRBJ1-1 TRBV5-1 -
TGTGCCAGCAGCCAAGATCTTACGGAGGGAACCTCTGGAAACACCATATATTTT CASSQDLTEGTSGNTIYF - TRBJ1-3 TRBV14 -
TGTGCCAGCAGCCTAACAGGGGGCTCCTCCGGGGAGCTGTTTTTT CASSLTGGSSGELFF - TRBJ2-2 TRBV7-3 TRBD1
TGTGCCAGCAGCCCCTCGGGACAGGACTATGGCTACACCTTC CASSPSGQDYGYTF - TRBJ1-2 TRBV5-6 TRBD1
TGCGCCAGCATCCGAGACAGGGGAAAAGGAAACACCATATATTTT CASIRDRGKGNTIYF - TRBJ1-3 TRBV10-2 TRBD1
TGTGCCAGCAGCGTAACAGGGATAAATCAGCCCCAGCATTTT CASSVTGINQPQHF - TRBJ1-5 TRBV27 -
TGCGCCAGCAGCCAAGAGATAGCGGGAACCCATACGCAGTATTTT CASSQEIAGTHTQYF once TRBJ2-3 TRBV4-1 TRBD2
TGTGCCTGGTTCCCGGGAAATAATTCACCCCTCCACTTT CAWFPGNNSPLHF - TRBJ1-6 TRBV30 -
TGCGCCAGCAGCCAAGATTGGACAGGGTATAGAGATACGCAGTATTTT CASSQDWTGYRDTQYF - TRBJ2-3 TRBV4-3 TRBD1
TGTGCCAGCAGGTATAGGACAGGGGGGGAAGAGACCCAGTACTTC CASRYRTGGEETQYF - TRBJ2-5 TRBV6-5 TRBD1
TGTGCCAGTAGTATTGGGTGGCAGGGGACGCAGTATTTT CASSIGWQGTQYF - TRBJ2-3 TRBV19 -
TGTGCCAGTAGTATTAGCGGAGGGCCTAGAATTGAGCAGTTCTTC CASSISGGPRIEQFF - TRBJ2-1 TRBV19 -
TGTGCCAGCAGGTTATTTGCGGGAGGCCGTAGCGAGCAGTTCTTC CASRLFAGGRSEQFF - TRBJ2-1 TRBV28 TRBD2
TGTGCCAGCAGCGTGCGACTAGCGGGAGGGAAAAGGAATGAGCAGTTCTTC CASSVRLAGGKRNEQFF once TRBJ2-1 TRBV4-2 TRBD2
TGTGCCAGCAGCAATACCGGGACTAGAATTCATGAGCAGTTCTTC CASSNTGTRIHEQFF - TRBJ2-1 TRBV6-1 TRBD2
TGCGCCAGCAGCTTCCAGGTTCAAGAGACCCAGTACTTC CASSFQVQETQYF - TRBJ2-5 TRBV5-1 -
TGTGCCAGCAGCGTAGGGGGGGGGCTTTCAGGCTACAATGAGCAGTTCTTC CASSVGGGLSGYNEQFF - TRBJ2-1 TRBV9 -
TGTGCCACCAGACTTGGACAGGGGAGCTATGGCTACACCTTC CATRLGQGSYGYTF - TRBJ1-2 TRBV15 TRBD1
TGCGCCAGCACGCAGACAGGGGGGAAGAACTATGGCTACACCTTC CASTQTGGKNYGYTF - TRBJ1-2 TRBV4-3 TRBD1
TGTGCCAGCAAAGAACAGGGACCTAGTACCGAAGCTTTCTTT CASKEQGPSTEAFF - TRBJ1-1 TRBV2 -
TGTGCCAGTAGCCTACCCAGACAGGGCCGGGCTGAAGCTTTCTTT CASSLPRQGRAEAFF - TRBJ1-1 TRBV19 TRBD1
TGTGCTAGTGACCGGACAGGGGGCAACACTGAAGCTTTCTTT CASDRTGGNTEAFF - TRBJ1-1 TRBV12-5 TRBD1
TGTGCCAGCAGCTCCCAGGGTGGCGCGCTCTCCTACAATGAGCAGTTCTTC CASSSQGGALSYNEQFF - TRBJ2-1 TRBV13 -
TGTGCCAGCAGCTTGCAGGGGGGAACTGAAGCTTTCTTT CASSLQGGTEAFF few TRBJ1-1 TRBV11-3 TRBD1
TGTGCCAGTAGTCCCGGGACTTCTGGGGCCAACGTCCTGACTTTC CASSPGTSGANVLTF few TRBJ2-6 TRBV19 -
TGCAGCGTTTCCGGGACTAGCGATTCCTACGAGCAGTACTTC CSVSGTSDSYEQYF once TRBJ2-7 TRBV29-1 TRBD2
TGTGCCAGCAGCGTAGCCGGGACTAGCACAGACATTCAGTACTTC CASSVAGTSTDIQYF - TRBJ2-4 TRBV9 TRBD2
TGTGCCAGCAGCCCTCGGACGGGGGATGAGCAGTTCTTC CASSPRTGDEQFF - TRBJ2-1 TRBV7-2 -
TGTGCCAGCAGCGAAAGGGGGCGTGGGACACTAGCCAAAAACATTCAGTACTTC CASSERGRGTLAKNIQYF - TRBJ2-4 TRBV2 TRBD1
TGTGCCAGCAGCTTCGGACTAGCGGGCGGTTACGAGCAGTACTTC CASSFGLAGGYEQYF - TRBJ2-7 TRBV7-8 TRBD2
TGTGCCAGCAGCGCGGGACTAGCGGGAGACCCGGAGCAGTTCTTC CASSAGLAGDPEQFF - TRBJ2-1 TRBV5-4 TRBD2
TGTGCCAGCAGTTCCCCCGGGTATAAGGGGGGCAATCAGCCCCAGCATTTT CASSSPGYKGGNQPQHF - TRBJ1-5 TRBV28 -
TGTGCCAGCAGTGAGGACAGACGGGCCCAGTACTTC CASSEDRRAQYF - TRBJ2-5 TRBV6-1 -
TGTGCCAGCAGCGTAGCGGAGAGGTTGGGCACTGAAGCTTTCTTT CASSVAERLGTEAFF - TRBJ1-1 TRBV9 -
TGTGCCAGCAGCTTGGCTCGGGACAGGGGGCAAAATCAGCCCCAGCATTTT CASSLARDRGQNQPQHF - TRBJ1-5 TRBV5-8 TRBD1
TGTGCCAGTAGTAGGAGACAGGGGTTGCACGAGCAGTACTTC CASSRRQGLHEQYF - TRBJ2-7 TRBV19 TRBD1
TGCGCCAGCGGGGACAGATCGGGCAAGCAGTACTTC CASGDRSGKQYF - TRBJ2-7 TRBV4-1 TRBD1
TGTGCCAGCAGCAGAGACAGGACCGAAGAGACCCAGTACTTC CASSRDRTEETQYF - TRBJ2-5 TRBV7-9 -